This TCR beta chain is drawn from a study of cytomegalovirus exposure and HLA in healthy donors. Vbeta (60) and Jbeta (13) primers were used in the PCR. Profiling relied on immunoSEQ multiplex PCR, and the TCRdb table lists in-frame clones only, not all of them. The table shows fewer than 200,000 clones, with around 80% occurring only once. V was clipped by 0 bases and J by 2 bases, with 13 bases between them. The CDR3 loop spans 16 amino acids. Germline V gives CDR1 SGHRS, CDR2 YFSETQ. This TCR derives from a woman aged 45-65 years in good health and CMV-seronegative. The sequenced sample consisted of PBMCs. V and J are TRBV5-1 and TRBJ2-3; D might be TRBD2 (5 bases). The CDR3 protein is CASSLALSGATDTQYF. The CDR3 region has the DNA TGCGCCAGCAGCTTGGCCTTAAGCGGAGCCACAGATACGCAGTATTTT. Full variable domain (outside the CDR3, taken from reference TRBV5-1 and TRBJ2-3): KAGVTQTPRYLIKTRGQQVTLSCSPISGHRSVSWYQQTPGQGLQFLFEYFSETQRNKGNFPGRFSGRQFSNSRSEMNVSTLELGDSALYLCASSLALSGATDTQYFGPGTRLTVL.